The clone carrying this TCR beta chain was observed a handful of times. As yet, its antigen is unknown. TCRdb fed the reads into MiXCR, producing one record per CDR3 protein. The sample contains 680,000 or so distinct CDR3 sequences, around 35% of which appear only once. The sample originates from a study of T cell repertoires in cytomegalovirus infection. Study-wide background: Recently identified HLA-C-restricted CMV epitopes and well-studied HLA-B-restricted CMV epitopes were used by the study. The public TCR beta signatures pointed to both CMV infection and matching HLA type.

The CDR3 has 16 residues. Germline CDR1 SGHTA, CDR2 FQGNSA. J was trimmed by 7 bases and V by 5 bases; bases with no gene match: 13. General study points: CMV-specific TCR beta clonotypes restricted by HLA-C were the ones dominating the ex vivo response. Cumulative public TCR beta family frequency identified CMV carriers with the relevant HLA.

The genes are TRBV7-2 and TRBJ2-2, with TRBD2 identical over 7 bases. The sequence was obtained from a human donor in good health (CMV status not recorded). Some clones in this sample may be carry-over from other donors' samples. The starting material was cultured PBMCs, obtained from culture after CMV antigen stimulation. CDR3 coding DNA: TGTGCCAGCAGCCGGGGGTCAGCGGCTAGCGGCGGGGAGCTGTTTTTT. Amino acid sequence: CASSRGSAASGGELFF. The whole variable domain, remainder taken from reference TRBV7-2 and TRBJ2-2, is GAGVSQSPSNKVTEKGKDVELRCDPISGHTALYWYRQSLGQGLEFLIYFQGNSAPDKSGLPSDRFSAERTGGSVSTLTIQRTQQEDSAVYLCASSRGSAASGGELFFGEGSRLTVL.